The clone carrying this T cell receptor beta chain was observed a handful of times. The sample originates from a study of cytomegalovirus exposure and HLA in healthy donors. The germline CDR1 and CDR2 sequences are SGHTA and FQGNSA. This CDR3 region has 14 residues. Losses at the gene ends were 3 bases for V and 5 bases for J; bases not matched to a gene: 2. This PCR relied on a set of 60 Vbeta primers and 13 Jbeta primers. Original handling: There were some 87 million unique TCR beta chains by a later count, and about 12 million of them were shared. Sequencing was performed with immunoSEQ multiplex PCR; in TCRdb, only in-frame clones are kept and a portion is missing. D and trimming were read from the DNA, whereas the V and J calls and clone size are those reported in that table. The sample lists under 110,000 clones; around 75% were seen once.

The V gene is TRBV7-2, the J gene TRBJ1-5, with TRBD1 identical over 9 bases. The sample comprised PBMCs. This TCR came from a man in his fifties or sixties in good health and CMV-seronegative. The CDR3 is CASSFTGGDQPQHF. The CDR3 bases are TGTGCCAGCAGCTTTACAGGGGGCGATCAGCCCCAGCATTTT.